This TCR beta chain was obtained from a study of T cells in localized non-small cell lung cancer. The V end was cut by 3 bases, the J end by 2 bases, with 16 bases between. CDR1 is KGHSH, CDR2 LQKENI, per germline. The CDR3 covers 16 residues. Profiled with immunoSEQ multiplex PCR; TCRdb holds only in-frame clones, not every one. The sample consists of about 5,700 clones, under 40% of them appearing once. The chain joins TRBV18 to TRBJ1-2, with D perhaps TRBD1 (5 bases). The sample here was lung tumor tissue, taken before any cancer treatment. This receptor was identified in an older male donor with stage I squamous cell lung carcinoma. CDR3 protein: CASSPMGQTLNYGYTF. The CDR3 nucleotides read TGTGCCAGCTCACCCATGGGGCAAACTCTCAACTATGGCTACACCTTC.